This T cell receptor beta chain appears in the sequencing data of a study of T cell repertoires in cytomegalovirus infection. Study details: Public TCR beta signature analysis indicated the presence of both CMV infection and matching HLA type. Overall study findings and caveats: HLA-C-restricted, CMV-specific TCR beta clonotypes were dominant ex vivo. Frequencies of public TCR beta families were cumulated, and this identified carriers of CMV plus the relevant HLA.

TCRdb recomputed calls from the reads with MiXCR, one row per CDR3 protein. The sample carries almost 500,000 distinct CDR3 sequences, around 11% recorded once. In its sample, this clonotype was seen many times. Its specificity is not known. Per the germline V gene, CDR1 is MNHEY and CDR2 is SVGEGT. J was trimmed by 0 bases and V by 5 bases; bases with no gene match: 4. The CDR3 has 15 amino acids. The TCR comes from a human donor in good health (CMV status not recorded). Some clones in this sample may be carry-over from other donors' samples. The chain joins TRBV6-2 or TRBV6-3 to TRBJ2-1; 7 bases fit TRBD1. The sequenced sample consisted of PBMCs. This chain's CDR3 is CASSPGQNSYNEQFF. The CDR3, as DNA: TGTGCCAGCAGTCCGGGACAGAACTCCTACAATGAGCAGTTCTTC.